This T cell receptor beta chain was profiled in a study of T cells after yellow fever vaccination. Study-wide results and limits: The study noted that FACS-sorted repertoires could contain abundant clonotypes contaminating from the bulk population. The CD4 compartment and the CD8 compartment contained a small share of clonotypes in common. Booster samples showed a return of most primary-vaccination clones (around 96% CD4, over 70% CD8).

One entry per CDR3 protein results from TCRdb running MiXCR on the 5' RACE reads. In the table there are almost 70,000 distinct CDR3 sequences, 5.5% to 7.5% of which are singletons. This clonotype was detected many times. What it binds is not known. The specimen was CD4+ T cells sorted from PBMCs, collected around 14 days after the first yellow fever vaccination. This sequence was found in a man aged 18 to 29 who received the YFV17D yellow fever vaccine.

The CDR3 sequence: CAWSVQGSGEKLFF. In DNA form, the CDR3 reads TGTGCCTGGAGTGTCCAGGGGTCGGGTGAAAAACTGTTTTTT. The chain recombines TRBV30 with TRBJ1-4; a possible D gene is TRBD1 (6 bases). Deletions cut 0 bases from V and 7 bases from J, with 12 bases between. The CDR3 runs 14 residues. Germline assignment: CDR1 GTSNPN and CDR2 SVGIG (reference sequence).